The clone carrying this T cell receptor (beta chain) was recorded a few times. Its antigen is unknown. PCR was performed using 60 Vbeta and 13 Jbeta primers. TCRdb keeps only in-frame clones here, not all; method: immunoSEQ multiplex PCR. The table shows approximately 110,000 clones, with roughly 13% occurring only once. The ends lost 8 bases at V and 4 bases at J; junction bases unmatched: 6. The CDR3 contains 13 residues. CDR1 is MNHEY, CDR2 SMNVEV, per germline (reference sequence). This record belongs to a study of cytomegalovirus exposure and HLA in healthy donors. General observations from the study: The authors later found most CMV-associated TCR beta chains appeared HLA-restricted. Reported findings show TCR beta sequences accurately forecast HLA-A and HLA-B alleles in most subjects.

The TCR comes from a man aged 35-49 years in good health and CMV-seropositive. This chain uses TRBV27 with TRBJ1-2; TRBD1 agrees at 8 bases. The sample comprised PBMCs. CDR3 sequence reads: CASWTGTTYGYTF. Here the CDR3 DNA reads TGTGCCAGCTGGACAGGGACTACCTATGGCTACACCTTC.